The 20 T cell receptor beta chains presented below share a single source sample, sequenced in a study of OX40 agonist ivuxolimab in advanced cancers. The repertoire was sequenced with immunoSEQ multiplex PCR; TCRdb's copy has only in-frame clones and lacks some. This repertoire shows 84,000 or so clones, around 84% found once; its top ten account for approximately 2.6%. The source was CD4+ or CD8+ T cells sorted from blood, collected in a trial of the OX40 agonist ivuxolimab. These receptor sequences come from an adult with an advanced solid tumor such as melanoma, head and neck, liver or kidney cancer.

CDR3 DNA: TGTGCCAGCTCATTCGTCACAGATACGCAGTATTTT. It encodes CASSFVTDTQYF. This chain links TRBV18 with TRBJ2-3; no definite D call. The CDR3 runs to 12 residues. In germline, CDR1 is KGHSH, CDR2 LQKENI. Trimming took 5 bases from V and 2 from J, leaving 5 bases between them.

The chain combines TRBV5-1 with TRBJ2-5; perhaps TRBD2 as D (6 bases). The germline V and J ends were trimmed by 6 bases and 5 bases, with 14 bases remaining between them. Germline V lookup: CDR1 SGHRS, CDR2 YFSETQ. The CDR3 sequence is 13 residues long. CDR3 in amino acids: CASNAGKGETQYF. Written as DNA, the CDR3 is TGCGCCAGCAATGCGGGGAAGGGTGAGACCCAGTACTTC.

This chain connects TRBV27 to TRBJ2-7; 10 bases map to TRBD1. Germline V lookup: CDR1 MNHEY, CDR2 SMNVEV (reference sequence). J lost 1 base, V lost 5 bases, and 5 bases had no gene match. This CDR3 contains 15 residues. The CDR3 protein is CASSRQGAFSYEQYF. The CDR3 bases are TGTGCCAGCAGTAGACAGGGGGCCTTTTCCTACGAGCAGTACTTC.

This chain connects TRBV4-1 to TRBJ2-7; D is possibly TRBD1 (6 bases). V was cut by 1 base and J by 3 bases, with 13 bases left in between. In germline, CDR1 is MGHRA, CDR2 YSYEKL. The CDR3 contains 15 residues. CDR3 sequence (DNA): TGCGCCAGCAGCCAAGTTACAGGCAGGGGCTACGAGCAGTACTTC. It codes for CASSQVTGRGYEQYF.

J is TRBJ2-2 and V is TRBV7-3, with 9 bases aligning to TRBD2. V gave up 7 bases and J gave up 4 bases; unmatched junction bases: 10. The germline V gene encodes CDR1 SGHTA and CDR2 FQGTGA. The CDR3 length is 16 residues. CDR3 DNA sequence: TGTGCCAGCACCCCTCGGGCGGGGGGGCCCACCGGGGAGCTGTTTTTT. It specifies CASTPRAGGPTGELFF.

This chain joins TRBV28 and TRBJ2-1, with TRBD1 as a possible D gene (5 bases). Trimming removed 1 base from V and 10 bases from J, with 5 bases in between. Germline CDR1 MDHEN, CDR2 SYDVKM. This CDR3 spans 11 amino acids. CDR3 loop: CASSLYREQFF. The DNA of the CDR3 is TGTGCCAGCAGTTTATACAGGGAGCAGTTCTTC.

The rearrangement joins TRBV11-2 to TRBJ2-5; D tentatively reads TRBD1 or TRBD2 (6 bases each). Per germline, CDR1 SGHAT and CDR2 FQNNGV. The CDR3 covers 15 residues. Trimming took 2 bases from V and 5 from J, leaving 15 bases between them. The CDR3 loop is CASSLLGGGRETQYF. The CDR3 DNA sequence: TGTGCCAGCAGCTTACTTGGTGGGGGGCGGGAGACCCAGTACTTC.

The chain has TRBV18 and TRBJ1-5; D perhaps matches TRBD1 (5 bases). Trimming removed 2 bases at V and 7 bases at J, with 12 bases between. CDR3 size: 14 residues. Per germline, CDR1 KGHSH and CDR2 LQKENI. DNA for the CDR3: TGTGCCAGCTCACCAGAGACAGAGGGACAGCCCCAGCATTTT. Amino acids: CASSPETEGQPQHF. The variable domain in full, with the rest retrieved from reference TRBV18 and TRBJ1-5, is NAGVMQNPRHLVRRRGQEARLRCSPMKGHSHVYWYRQLPEEGLKFMVYLQKENIIDESGMPKERFSAEFPKEGPSILRIQQVVRGDSAAYFCASSPETEGQPQHFGDGTRLSIL.

The chain is built from TRBV5-5 and TRBJ1-2, with a tentative D call TRBD1 (6 bases). The CDR3 totals 14 residues. Germline CDR1 and CDR2: SGHKS and YYEKEE (reference sequence). With 2 bases removed from V and 2 bases from J, the gap between germline ends came to 10 bases. CDR3 in amino acids: CASSLAGANYGYTF. The CDR3 region has the DNA TGTGCCAGCAGCTTAGCGGGGGCCAACTATGGCTACACCTTC.

The chain is built from TRBV5-4 and TRBJ2-3; D not resolved. This CDR3 spans 13 amino acids. Trimming shortened V by 4 bases and J by 1 base, and 7 bases separated the two germline ends. CDR1 is SGHNT, CDR2 YYREEE, per germline (reference sequence). CDR3 DNA sequence: TGTGCCAGCAGCCTATACGGCACAGATACGCAGTATTTT. It yields the protein CASSLYGTDTQYF.

This chain uses TRBV2 with TRBJ1-4; 9 bases map to TRBD1. The CDR3 loop spans 16 amino acids. V lost 1 base to trimming and J lost 5 bases; unmatched junction nucleotides: 5. Germline CDR1 SNHLY, CDR2 FYNNEI. The CDR3 protein is CASSEVMTGGNEKLFF. The CDR3 nucleotides read TGTGCCAGCAGTGAAGTGATGACAGGGGGGAATGAAAAACTGTTTTTT.

The chain recombines TRBV30 with TRBJ2-1, with D hard to call. Germline V lookup: CDR1 GTSNPN, CDR2 SVGIG (reference sequence). The CDR3 contains 11 residues. Between the trimmed V and J ends, which lost 0 bases and 9 bases, there was a span of 6 bases. CDR3 amino acids: CAWSVLLEQFF. CDR3 DNA sequence: TGTGCCTGGAGTGTACTGCTTGAGCAGTTCTTC.

The chain combines TRBV28 with TRBJ1-4; possible D gene TRBD1, 5 bases. The CDR3 is 14 residues long. Trimming shortened V by 5 bases and J by 6 bases, and 13 bases separated the two germline ends. Germline lookup yields CDR1 MDHEN and CDR2 SYDVKM. The CDR3 sequence: CASSDGTEYEKLFF. Here the CDR3 DNA reads TGTGCCAGCAGTGACGGGACTGAGTATGAAAAACTGTTTTTT.

This rearrangement joins TRBV11-2 to TRBJ1-4; D remains ambiguous. The CDR3 length is 15 residues. CDR1 and CDR2 from the germline V gene are SGHAT and FQNNGV. With 5 bases removed from V and 5 bases from J, the gap between germline ends came to 15 bases. In DNA, the CDR3 is TGTGCCAGCAGCCCCCTCGCAGGCTCGAATGAAAAACTGTTTTTT. The encoded protein is CASSPLAGSNEKLFF.

This chain connects TRBV5-4 to TRBJ2-3; no clear D gene. The V gene's germline CDR1 is SGHNT and CDR2 YYREEE (reference sequence). The CDR3 spans 15 residues. V was pared by 4 bases and J by 5 bases, with 17 bases between. CDR3 in amino acids: CASSQSPEVVDTQYF. CDR3 bases: TGTGCCAGCAGCCAAAGCCCAGAAGTGGTAGATACGCAGTATTTT. The full variable domain, with the rest looked up from reference TRBV5-4 and TRBJ2-3, is ETGVTQSPTHLIKTRGQQVTLRCSSQSGHNTVSWYQQALGQGPQFIFQYYREEENGRGNFPPRFSGLQFPNYSSELNVNALELDDSALYLCASSQSPEVVDTQYFGPGTRLTVL.

The chain employs TRBV28 and TRBJ1-5; TRBD1 might be the D (6 bases). The CDR3 loop spans 13 amino acids. Germline CDR1 reads MDHEN; CDR2 reads SYDVKM. CDR3 coding DNA: TGTGAAGCTAGGGGGAGTAGCAATCAGCCCCAGCATTTT. It encodes CEARGSSNQPQHF.

The J gene is TRBJ2-2, the V gene TRBV14; D may be TRBD2 (6 bases). Germline CDR1 SGHDN, CDR2 FVKESK. The ends were cut back, 3 bases at V and 6 bases at J, with 11 bases in the middle. The CDR3 is 14 amino acids. The CDR3 loop reads CASSQVSGAGELFF. As DNA, the CDR3 is TGTGCCAGCAGCCAGGTTAGCGGTGCCGGGGAGCTGTTTTTT.

The chain has TRBV5-1 and TRBJ2-2; 7 nucleotides match TRBD2. Germline V gene data show CDR1 as SGHRS and CDR2 as YFSETQ. Germline trimming cut 2 bases from V and 4 bases from J; bases unmatched to any gene: 5. The CDR3 length is 15 residues. The CDR3 DNA reads TGCGCCAGCAGCTTAGTTCTAGCGGCCACCGGGGAGCTGTTTTTT. It codes for CASSLVLAATGELFF.

This clone was picked up one time. The rearrangement joins TRBV6-5 to TRBJ1-2; weak D call: TRBD1 (5 bases). Trimming removed 2 bases from V and 3 bases from J, with 10 bases in between. The CDR3 covers 14 residues. Per germline, CDR1 MNHEY and CDR2 SVGAGI. The CDR3 loop is CASSYTGRDYGYTF. The DNA for the CDR3 is TGTGCCAGCAGTTACACGGGACGTGACTATGGCTACACCTTC.

This chain joins TRBV2 and TRBJ2-7; possibly TRBD1 for D (5 bases). Germline V gene data show CDR1 as SNHLY and CDR2 as FYNNEI. The V end lost 3 bases, the J end lost 4 bases, and 13 bases lay between the germline ends. The CDR3 runs to 14 residues. The CDR3, as DNA: TGTGCCAGCAGTGATGGAAGGGGCTCATACGAGCAGTACTTC. Its protein product is CASSDGRGSYEQYF.